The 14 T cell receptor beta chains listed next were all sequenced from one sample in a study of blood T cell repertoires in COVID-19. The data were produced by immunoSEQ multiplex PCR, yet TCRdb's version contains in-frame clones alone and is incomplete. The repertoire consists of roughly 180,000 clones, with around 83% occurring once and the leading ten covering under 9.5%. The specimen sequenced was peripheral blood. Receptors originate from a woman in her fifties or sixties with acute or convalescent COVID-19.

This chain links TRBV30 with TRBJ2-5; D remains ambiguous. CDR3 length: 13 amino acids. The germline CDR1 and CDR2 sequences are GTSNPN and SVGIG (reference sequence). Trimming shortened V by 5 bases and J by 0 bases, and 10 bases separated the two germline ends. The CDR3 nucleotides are TGTGCCTGGGCTTTAGGAGACCAAGAGACCCAGTACTTC. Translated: CAWALGDQETQYF.

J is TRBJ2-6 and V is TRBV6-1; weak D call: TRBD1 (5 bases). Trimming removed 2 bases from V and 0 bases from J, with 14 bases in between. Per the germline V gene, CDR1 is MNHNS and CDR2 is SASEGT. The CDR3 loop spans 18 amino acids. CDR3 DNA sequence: TGTGCCAGCAGTGAAATGGCAGGGATGTCCTCTGGGGCCAACGTCCTGACTTTC. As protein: CASSEMAGMSSGANVLTF.

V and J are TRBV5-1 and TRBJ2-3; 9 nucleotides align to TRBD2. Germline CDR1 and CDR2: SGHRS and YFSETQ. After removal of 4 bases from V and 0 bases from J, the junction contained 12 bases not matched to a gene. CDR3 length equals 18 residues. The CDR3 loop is CASSIGMSSGISTDTQYF. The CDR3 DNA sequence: TGCGCCAGCAGCATTGGTATGTCTAGCGGGATTAGCACAGATACGCAGTATTTT. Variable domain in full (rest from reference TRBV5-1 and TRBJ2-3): KAGVTQTPRYLIKTRGQQVTLSCSPISGHRSVSWYQQTPGQGLQFLFEYFSETQRNKGNFPGRFSGRQFSNSRSEMNVSTLELGDSALYLCASSIGMSSGISTDTQYFGPGTRLTVL.

The CDR3 loop reads CASSLQGFSNEQFF. The CDR3 DNA reads TGTGCCAGCAGCCTACAGGGGTTCAGCAATGAGCAGTTCTTC. This chain joins TRBV7-2 and TRBJ2-1; TRBD1 aligns across 7 bases. The CDR3 is made up of 14 amino acids. Germline CDR1 SGHTA, CDR2 FQGNSA. V was pared by 5 bases and J by 6 bases, with 7 bases of the junction left unmatched.

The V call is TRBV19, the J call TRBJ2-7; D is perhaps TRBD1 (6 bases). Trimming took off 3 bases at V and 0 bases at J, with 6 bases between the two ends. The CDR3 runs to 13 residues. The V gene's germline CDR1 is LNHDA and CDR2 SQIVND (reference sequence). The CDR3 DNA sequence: TGTGCCAGTAGTATGGGGGCCTCCTACGAGCAGTACGTC. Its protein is CASSMGASYEQYV.

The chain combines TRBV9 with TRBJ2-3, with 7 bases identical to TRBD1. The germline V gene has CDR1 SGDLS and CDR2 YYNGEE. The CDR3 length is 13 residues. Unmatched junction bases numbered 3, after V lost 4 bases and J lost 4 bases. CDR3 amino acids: CASSSQGADTQYF. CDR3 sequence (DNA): TGTGCCAGCAGCTCCCAGGGGGCAGATACGCAGTATTTT. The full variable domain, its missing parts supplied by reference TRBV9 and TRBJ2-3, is DSGVTQTPKHLITATGQRVTLRCSPRSGDLSVYWYQQSLDQGLQFLIQYYNGEERAKGNILERFSAQQFPDLHSELNLSSLELGDSALYFCASSSQGADTQYFGPGTRLTVL.

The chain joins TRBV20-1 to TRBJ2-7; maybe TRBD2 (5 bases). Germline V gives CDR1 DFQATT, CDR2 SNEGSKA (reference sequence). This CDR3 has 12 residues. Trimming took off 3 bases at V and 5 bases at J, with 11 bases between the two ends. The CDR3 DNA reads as TGCAGTGCTAGTTCAGAAGCGGACGAGCAGTACTTC. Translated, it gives CSASSEADEQYF.

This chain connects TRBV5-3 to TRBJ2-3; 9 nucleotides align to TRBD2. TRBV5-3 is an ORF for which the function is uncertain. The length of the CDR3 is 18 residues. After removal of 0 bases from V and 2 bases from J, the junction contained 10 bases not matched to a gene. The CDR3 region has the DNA TGTGCCAGAAGCTTGGACCGGGGAAGCGGGAGGTCCACAGATACGCAGTATTTT. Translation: CARSLDRGSGRSTDTQYF.

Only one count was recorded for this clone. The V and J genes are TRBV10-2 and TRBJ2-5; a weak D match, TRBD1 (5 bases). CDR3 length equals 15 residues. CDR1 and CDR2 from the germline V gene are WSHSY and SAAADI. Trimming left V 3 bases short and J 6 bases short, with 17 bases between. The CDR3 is CASSDSGPPAKTQYF. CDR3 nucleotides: TGCGCCAGCAGTGACTCAGGGCCCCCGGCCAAGACCCAGTACTTC.

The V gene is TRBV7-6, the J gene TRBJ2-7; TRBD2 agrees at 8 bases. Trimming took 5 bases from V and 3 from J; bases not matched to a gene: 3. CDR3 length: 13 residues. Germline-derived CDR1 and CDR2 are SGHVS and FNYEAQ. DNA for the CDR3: TGTGCCAGCAGCAGGACTAGCAGCTACGAGCAGTACGTC. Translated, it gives CASSRTSSYEQYV.

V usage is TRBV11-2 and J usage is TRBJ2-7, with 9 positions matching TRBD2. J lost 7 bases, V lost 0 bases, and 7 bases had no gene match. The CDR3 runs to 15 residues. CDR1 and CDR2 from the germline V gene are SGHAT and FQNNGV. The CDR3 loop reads CASSLDGGRAREQYV. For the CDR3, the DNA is TGTGCCAGCAGCTTAGATGGCGGGAGGGCGCGGGAGCAGTACGTC.

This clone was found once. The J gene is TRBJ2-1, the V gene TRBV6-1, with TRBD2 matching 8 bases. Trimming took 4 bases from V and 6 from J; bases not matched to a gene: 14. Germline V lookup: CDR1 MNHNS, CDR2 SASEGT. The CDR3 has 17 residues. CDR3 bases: TGTGCCAGCAGTGCGCGTCTGGGCGGGAGGAGGGGCAATGAGCAGTTCTTC. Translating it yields CASSARLGGRRGNEQFF.

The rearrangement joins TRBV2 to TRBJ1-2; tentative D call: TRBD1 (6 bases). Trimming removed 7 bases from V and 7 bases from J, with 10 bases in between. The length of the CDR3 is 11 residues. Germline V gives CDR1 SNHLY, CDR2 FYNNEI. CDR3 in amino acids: CASNRETGYTF. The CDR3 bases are TGTGCCAGCAACAGGGAAACTGGCTACACCTTC.

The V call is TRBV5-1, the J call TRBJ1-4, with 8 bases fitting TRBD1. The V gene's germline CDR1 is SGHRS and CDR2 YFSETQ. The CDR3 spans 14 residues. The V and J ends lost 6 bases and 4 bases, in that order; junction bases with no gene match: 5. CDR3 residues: CASTQGAGNEKLFF. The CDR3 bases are TGCGCCAGCACGCAGGGGGCCGGTAATGAAAAACTGTTTTTT.